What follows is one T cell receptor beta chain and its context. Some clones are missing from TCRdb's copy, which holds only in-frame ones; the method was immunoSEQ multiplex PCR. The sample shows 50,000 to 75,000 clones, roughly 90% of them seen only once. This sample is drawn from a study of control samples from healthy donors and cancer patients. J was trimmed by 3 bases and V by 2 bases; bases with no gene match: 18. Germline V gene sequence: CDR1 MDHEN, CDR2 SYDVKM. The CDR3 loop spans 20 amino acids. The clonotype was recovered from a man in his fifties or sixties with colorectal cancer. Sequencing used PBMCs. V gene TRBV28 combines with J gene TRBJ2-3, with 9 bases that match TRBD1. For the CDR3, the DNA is TGTGCCAGCAGTTTAGGGATTTGGGGCCTCCACAGGGGGCGTACAGATACGCAGTATTTT. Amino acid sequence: CASSLGIWGLHRGRTDTQYF.